This T cell receptor (beta chain) was recovered during a study of cytomegalovirus exposure and HLA in healthy donors. Looked up from germline, CDR1 is SGHAT and CDR2 is FQNNGV. The CDR3 spans 12 residues. The V and J ends lost 4 bases and 6 bases respectively, with 9 bases between them. As concerns this clone: Antigen: not known.

In the PCR, 60 Vbeta and 13 Jbeta primers were used. The repertoire was sequenced with immunoSEQ multiplex PCR; TCRdb's copy has only in-frame clones and lacks some. The sample lists fewer than 200,000 clones, 80% to 90% occurring once. Study results and limitations: Sequencing likely caused a cluster of highly shared sequence variants. Associated with cytomegalovirus, according to the listing, were some 180 TCR beta chains. Because they were indistinguishable, some V segments, including TRBV6-2 and TRBV6-3, were excluded. Later analysis demonstrated an association between a missense DCLRE1C variant and TCR beta V- and J-gene trimming.

The material sequenced was PBMCs. The sequence came from a woman aged 30 to 39 in good health and CMV-seropositive. The V call is TRBV11-2, the J call TRBJ1-1; D gene ambiguous. CDR3 coding DNA: TGTGCCAGCAGCTCCTCGAGCGCTGAAGCTTTCTTT. It specifies CASSSSSAEAFF. Combining the CDR3 with reference TRBV11-2 and TRBJ1-1 gives the whole variable domain EAGVAQSPRYKIIEKRQSVAFWCNPISGHATLYWYQQILGQGPKLLIQFQNNGVVDDSQLPKDRFSAERLKGVDSTLKIQPAKLEDSAVYLCASSSSSAEAFFGQGTRLTVV.